This entry features one T cell receptor beta chain sequence. At survey level, the immunoSEQ assay was run in its v3.0 version. Profiling relied on immunoSEQ multiplex PCR, and the TCRdb table lists in-frame clones only, not all of them. The sample holds 30,000 or so clones, more than 85% seen once. This entry belongs to a study of long-term antiretroviral therapy in people with HIV. V was clipped by 8 bases and J by 1 base, with 18 bases between them. The CDR3 sequence is 15 residues long. Germline V gives CDR1 SGHRS, CDR2 YFSETQ. The chain links TRBV5-1 to TRBJ2-5, with D possibly matching TRBD2 (5 bases). This TCR came from a man in his forties or fifties with HIV. The source material was unsorted PBMCs, sampled roughly 5 years before starting antiretroviral therapy. The CDR3 loop is CASRDGGTAQETQYF. CDR3 DNA sequence: TGCGCCAGTCGAGATGGAGGAACGGCCCAAGAGACCCAGTACTTC.